These T cell receptor beta chains were read from a single sample in a study of identical twins. TCRdb reprocessed the 5' RACE reads with MiXCR, giving one entry per CDR3 protein. The data contain about 470,000 distinct CDR3 sequences, roughly 24% of them singletons. These sequences were also reported in another study, on T cells expressing NK-cell markers.

The material sequenced was CD4+ T cells sorted from blood. The receptors were gathered from a woman aged 18-29 years in good health. CDR3s leave out the opening cysteine and the closing phenylalanine or tryptophan.

J,V,CDR3
TRBJ1-2,TRBV4-1,ASSQPGRQYGYT
TRBJ2-5,TRBV12-3/TRBV12-4,ASSLDSNFQETQY
TRBJ1-1,TRBV20-1,SARYQNTEAF
TRBJ2-3,TRBV7-9,ASSRGGRGSSTDTQY
TRBJ2-7,TRBV7-4,ASSLAYDRVNMYEQY
TRBJ2-1,TRBV7-2,ASSSPGGYNEQF
TRBJ2-7,TRBV9,ASSPQAGGLYEQY
TRBJ1-1,TRBV12-3/TRBV12-4,ASSLGMRQI
TRBJ2-3,TRBV12-3/TRBV12-4,ASSLLIGGAPDTQY
TRBJ2-2,TRBV4-1,ASSQDRRTSGYTGELF
TRBJ1-2,TRBV5-1,ASSLDPGVPYGYT
TRBJ2-7,TRBV3-1,ASSRRLAGEHEQY